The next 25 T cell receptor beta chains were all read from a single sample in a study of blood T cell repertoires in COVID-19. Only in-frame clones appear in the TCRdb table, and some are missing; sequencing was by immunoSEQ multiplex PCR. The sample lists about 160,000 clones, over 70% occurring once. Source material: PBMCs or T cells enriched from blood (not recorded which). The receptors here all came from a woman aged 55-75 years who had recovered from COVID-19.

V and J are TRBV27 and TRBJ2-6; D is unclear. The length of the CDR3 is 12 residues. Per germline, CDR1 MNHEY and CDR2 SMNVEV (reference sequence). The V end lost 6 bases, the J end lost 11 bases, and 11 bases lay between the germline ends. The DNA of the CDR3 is TGTGCCAGCAGAAGTCGGGTGCACGTCCTGACTTTC. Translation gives CASRSRVHVLTF.

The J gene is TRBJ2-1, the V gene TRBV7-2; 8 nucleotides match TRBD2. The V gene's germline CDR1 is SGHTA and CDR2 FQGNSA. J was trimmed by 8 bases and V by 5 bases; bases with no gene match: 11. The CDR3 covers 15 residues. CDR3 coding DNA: TGTGCCAGCAGCGGAATCGCGGGGGGCTTGTATGAGCAGTTCTTC. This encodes CASSGIAGGLYEQFF.

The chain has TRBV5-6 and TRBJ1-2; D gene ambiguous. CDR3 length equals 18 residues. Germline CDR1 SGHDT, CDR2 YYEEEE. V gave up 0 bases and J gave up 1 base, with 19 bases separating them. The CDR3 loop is CASSLGTLRGSGNYGYTF. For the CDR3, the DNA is TGTGCCAGCAGCTTGGGTACTTTACGGGGTTCGGGTAACTATGGCTACACCTTC.

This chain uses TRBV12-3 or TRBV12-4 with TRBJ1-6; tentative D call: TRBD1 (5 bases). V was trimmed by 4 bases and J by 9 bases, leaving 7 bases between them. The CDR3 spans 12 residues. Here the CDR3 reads CASSYQGSPLHF. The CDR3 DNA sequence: TGTGCCAGCAGTTATCAGGGTTCACCCCTCCACTTT.

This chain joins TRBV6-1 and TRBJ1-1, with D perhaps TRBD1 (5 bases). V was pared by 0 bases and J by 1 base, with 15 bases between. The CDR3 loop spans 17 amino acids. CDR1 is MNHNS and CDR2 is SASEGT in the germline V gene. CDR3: CASSEAVGRGRNTEAFF. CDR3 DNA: TGTGCCAGCAGTGAAGCGGTTGGTAGGGGAAGGAACACTGAAGCTTTCTTT.

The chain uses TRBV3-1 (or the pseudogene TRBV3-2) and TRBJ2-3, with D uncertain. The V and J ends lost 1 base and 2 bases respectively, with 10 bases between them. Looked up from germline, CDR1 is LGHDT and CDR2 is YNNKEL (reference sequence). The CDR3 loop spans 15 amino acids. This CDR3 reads CASSQANYPTDTQYF. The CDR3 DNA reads TGTGCCAGCAGCCAAGCTAACTACCCCACAGATACGCAGTATTTT.

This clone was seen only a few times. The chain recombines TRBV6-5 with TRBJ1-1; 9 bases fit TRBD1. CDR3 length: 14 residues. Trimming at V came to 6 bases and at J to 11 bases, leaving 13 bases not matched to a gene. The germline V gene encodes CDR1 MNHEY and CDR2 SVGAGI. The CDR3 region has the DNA TGTGCCAGCAGCGGACAGGGGCCAGGCAGGACGGCTTTCTTT. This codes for CASSGQGPGRTAFF.

CDR3: CASDAWGPGETQYF. The CDR3 DNA follows: TGTGCCAGCGACGCATGGGGGCCGGGGGAGACCCAGTACTTC. This chain connects TRBV2 to TRBJ2-5; possible D gene TRBD1, 6 bases. In germline, CDR1 is SNHLY, CDR2 FYNNEI. The CDR3 has 14 residues. Deletions cut 8 bases from V and 5 bases from J, with 18 bases between.

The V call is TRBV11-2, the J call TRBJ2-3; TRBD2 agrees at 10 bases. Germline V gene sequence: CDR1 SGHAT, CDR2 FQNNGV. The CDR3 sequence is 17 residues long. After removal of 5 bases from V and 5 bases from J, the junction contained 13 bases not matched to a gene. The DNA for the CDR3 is TGTGCCAGCAGCCGAACCCAGCGGGGGGGCCATGGAGATACGCAGTATTTT. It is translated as CASSRTQRGGHGDTQYF.

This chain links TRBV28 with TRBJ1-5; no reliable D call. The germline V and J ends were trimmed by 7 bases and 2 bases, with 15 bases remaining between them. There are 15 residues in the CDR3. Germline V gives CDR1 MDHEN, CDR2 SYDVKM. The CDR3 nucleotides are TGTGCCAGCACCCCCCGGGAGGGTGGCAATCAGCCCCAGCATTTT. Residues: CASTPREGGNQPQHF.

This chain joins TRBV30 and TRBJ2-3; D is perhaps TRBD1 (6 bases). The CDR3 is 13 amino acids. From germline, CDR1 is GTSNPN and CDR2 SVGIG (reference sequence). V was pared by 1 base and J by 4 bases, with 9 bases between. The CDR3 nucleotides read TGTGCCTGGAGTGAGGGGGACCCAGATACGCAGTATTTT. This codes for CAWSEGDPDTQYF.

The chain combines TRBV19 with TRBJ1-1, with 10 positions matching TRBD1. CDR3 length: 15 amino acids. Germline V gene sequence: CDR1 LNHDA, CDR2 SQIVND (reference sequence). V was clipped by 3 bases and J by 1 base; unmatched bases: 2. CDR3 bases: TGTGCCAGTAGTATCTGGACAGGGGGGAACACTGAAGCTTTCTTT. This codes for CASSIWTGGNTEAFF. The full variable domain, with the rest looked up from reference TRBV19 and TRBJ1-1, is DGGITQSPKYLFRKEGQNVTLSCEQNLNHDAMYWYRQDPGQGLRLIYYSQIVNDFQKGDIAEGYSVSREKKESFPLTVTSAQKNPTAFYLCASSIWTGGNTEAFFGQGTRLTVV.

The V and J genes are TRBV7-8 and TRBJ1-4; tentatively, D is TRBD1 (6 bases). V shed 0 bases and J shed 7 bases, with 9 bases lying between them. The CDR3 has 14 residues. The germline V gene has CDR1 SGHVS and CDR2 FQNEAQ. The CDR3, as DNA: TGTGCCAGCAGCTTAGCCATCAGGGGTGAAAAACTGTTTTTT. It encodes CASSLAIRGEKLFF.

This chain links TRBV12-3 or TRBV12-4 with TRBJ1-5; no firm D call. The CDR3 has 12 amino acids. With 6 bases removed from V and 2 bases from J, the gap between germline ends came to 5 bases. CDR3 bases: TGTGCCAGCAGGAGTGGCAATCAGCCCCAGCATTTT. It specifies CASRSGNQPQHF.

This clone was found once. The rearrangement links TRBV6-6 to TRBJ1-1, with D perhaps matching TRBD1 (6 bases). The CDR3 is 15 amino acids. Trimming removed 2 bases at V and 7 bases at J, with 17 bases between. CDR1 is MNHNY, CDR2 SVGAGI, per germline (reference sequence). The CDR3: CASSYQIAARGEAFF. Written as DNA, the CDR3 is TGTGCCAGCAGTTACCAAATCGCGGCCAGGGGTGAAGCTTTCTTT.

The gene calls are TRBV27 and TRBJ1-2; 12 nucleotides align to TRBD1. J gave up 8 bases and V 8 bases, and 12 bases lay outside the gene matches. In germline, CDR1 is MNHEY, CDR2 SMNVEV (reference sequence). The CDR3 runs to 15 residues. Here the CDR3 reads CASGGTGGAGKGYTF. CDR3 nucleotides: TGTGCCAGCGGGGGGACAGGGGGCGCGGGTAAAGGCTACACCTTC.

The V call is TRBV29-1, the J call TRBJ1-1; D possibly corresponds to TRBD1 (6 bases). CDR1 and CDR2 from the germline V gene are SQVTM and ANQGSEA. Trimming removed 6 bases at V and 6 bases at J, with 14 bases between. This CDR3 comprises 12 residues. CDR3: CSVMTGNAEAFF. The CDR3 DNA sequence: TGCAGCGTGATGACAGGCAACGCTGAAGCTTTCTTT.

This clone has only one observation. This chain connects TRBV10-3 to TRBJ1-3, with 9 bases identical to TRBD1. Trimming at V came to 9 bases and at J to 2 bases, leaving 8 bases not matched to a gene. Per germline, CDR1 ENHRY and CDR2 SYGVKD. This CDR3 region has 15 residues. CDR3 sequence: CAISGTGKTGNTIYF. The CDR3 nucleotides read TGTGCCATATCCGGGACAGGGAAAACTGGAAACACCATATATTTT.

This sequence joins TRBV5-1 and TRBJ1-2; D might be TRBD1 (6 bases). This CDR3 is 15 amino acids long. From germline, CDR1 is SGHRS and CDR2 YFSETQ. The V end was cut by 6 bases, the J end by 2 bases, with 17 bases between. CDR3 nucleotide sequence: TGCGCCAGCACCCCCACCGGACAGTCCAACTATGGCTACACCTTC. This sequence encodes CASTPTGQSNYGYTF.

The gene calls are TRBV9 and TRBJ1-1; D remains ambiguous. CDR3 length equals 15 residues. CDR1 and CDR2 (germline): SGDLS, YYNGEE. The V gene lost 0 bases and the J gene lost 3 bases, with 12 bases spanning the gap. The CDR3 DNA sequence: TGTGCCAGCAGCGTAGCTCGTGCCGAGGACACTGAAGCTTTCTTT. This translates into CASSVARAEDTEAFF.

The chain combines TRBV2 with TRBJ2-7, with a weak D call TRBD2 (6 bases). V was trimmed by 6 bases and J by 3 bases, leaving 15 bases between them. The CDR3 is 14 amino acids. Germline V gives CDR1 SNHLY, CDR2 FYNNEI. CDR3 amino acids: CASREDYPRYEQYF. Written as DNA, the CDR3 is TGTGCCAGCAGGGAGGACTATCCACGCTACGAGCAGTACTTC.

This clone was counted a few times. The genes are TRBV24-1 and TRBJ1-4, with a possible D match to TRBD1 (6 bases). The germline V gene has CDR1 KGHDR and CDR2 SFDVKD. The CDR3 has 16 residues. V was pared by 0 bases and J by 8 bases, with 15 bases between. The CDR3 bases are TGTGCCACCAGTGATTTGAAACAGGGAATAAAGGAAAAACTGTTTTTT. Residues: CATSDLKQGIKEKLFF.

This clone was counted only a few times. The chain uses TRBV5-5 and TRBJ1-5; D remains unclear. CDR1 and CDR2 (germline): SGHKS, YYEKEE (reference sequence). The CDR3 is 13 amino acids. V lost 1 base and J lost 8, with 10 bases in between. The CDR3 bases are TGTGCCAGCAGCTTGTCGACCGCGGAGCCCCAGCATTTT. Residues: CASSLSTAEPQHF.

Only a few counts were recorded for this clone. CDR3 residues: CASSADLGHVGEQYF. Written as DNA, the CDR3 is TGTGCCAGTAGTGCCGACCTGGGACACGTGGGAGAGCAGTACTTC. This chain connects TRBV19 to TRBJ2-7, with a weak D call TRBD1 (6 bases). V was trimmed by 5 bases and J by 7 bases, leaving 21 bases between them. The CDR3 is 15 residues long. Germline V CDR1 and CDR2: LNHDA, SQIVND (reference sequence).

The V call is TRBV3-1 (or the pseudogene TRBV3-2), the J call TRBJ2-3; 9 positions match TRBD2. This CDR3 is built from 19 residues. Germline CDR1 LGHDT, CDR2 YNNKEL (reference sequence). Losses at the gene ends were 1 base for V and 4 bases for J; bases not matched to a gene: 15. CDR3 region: CASSQALLAGALYADTQYF. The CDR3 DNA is TGTGCCAGCAGCCAAGCCTTATTAGCGGGGGCCTTGTACGCAGATACGCAGTATTTT.